A selection of T cell receptor beta chains follows, all from one sample in a study of OX40 agonist ivuxolimab in advanced cancers. Generated by immunoSEQ multiplex PCR, the TCRdb table keeps only in-frame clones and is missing some. The data show some 110,000 clones, 93% seen once. The source was CD4+ or CD8+ T cells sorted from blood, collected in a trial of the OX40 agonist ivuxolimab. The origin of the receptors is an adult with an advanced solid tumor such as melanoma, head and neck, liver or kidney cancer. The CDR3 runs from the conserved cysteine through the conserved F or W. The order of the fields is D gene, V gene, clone size, J gene, CDR3 protein, CDR3 DNA. A D gene is named only where the DNA matches it firmly. For some rows the clone size is stated as once, few or many, or as a class when expanded; others skip it.

TRBD1	TRBV5-4	NA	TRBJ2-7	CASSDPRTGSYEQYF	TGTGCCAGCAGCGACCCGAGGACAGGGTCCTACGAGCAGTACTTC
NA	TRBV5-1	NA	TRBJ2-7	CASSPGPQAYEQYF	TGCGCCAGCAGCCCCGGGCCGCAGGCCTACGAGCAGTACTTC
NA	TRBV19	NA	TRBJ1-5	CASGRQRTNQPQHF	TGTGCCAGTGGGCGGCAGAGGACGAATCAGCCCCAGCATTTT
NA	TRBV7-2	NA	TRBJ2-5	CASSLGVVPTQYF	TGTGCCAGCAGCTTAGGGGTAGTTCCGACCCAGTACTTC
NA	TRBV6-1	NA	TRBJ1-5	CASRAQGLSNQPQHF	TGTGCCAGCAGGGCTCAGGGGCTTAGCAATCAGCCCCAGCATTTT
NA	TRBV18	NA	TRBJ2-7	CASSPQDGSYEQYF	TGTGCCAGCTCACCTCAGGACGGGTCCTACGAGCAGTACTTC
NA	TRBV9	NA	TRBJ1-3	CASSVGPGGPGNTIYF	TGTGCCAGCAGCGTAGGCCCCGGGGGGCCTGGAAACACCATATATTTT
NA	TRBV28	once	TRBJ1-1	CASSAPGGPGYTEAFF	TGTGCCAGCAGTGCCCCCGGGGGACCCGGCTACACTGAAGCTTTCTTT
NA	TRBV10-3	NA	TRBJ2-3	CAISENQASDTQYF	TGTGCCATCAGTGAGAACCAGGCTTCCGATACGCAGTATTTT
NA	TRBV9	NA	TRBJ1-1	CASSVSAGRTTEAFF	TGTGCCAGCAGCGTAAGCGCAGGGAGGACCACTGAAGCTTTCTTT
NA	TRBV5-1	NA	TRBJ2-1	CASSFGGRSSYNEQFF	TGCGCCAGCAGCTTCGGGGGAAGGAGCTCCTACAATGAGCAGTTCTTC
NA	TRBV4-1	NA	TRBJ1-4	CASSPQFQLPANEKLFF	TGCGCCAGCAGCCCGCAGTTCCAGCTTCCAGCTAATGAAAAACTGTTTTTT
NA	TRBV6-5	once	TRBJ1-2	CASSYEGVGGYTF	TGTGCCAGCAGTTACGAGGGCGTCGGTGGCTACACCTTC
NA	TRBV2	NA	TRBJ2-7	CASSTSSYEQYF	TGTGCCAGCTCCACTAGCTCCTACGAGCAGTACTTC
NA	TRBV2	NA	TRBJ2-7	CASSEDRISYEQYF	TGTGCCAGCAGTGAGGACCGGATCTCCTACGAGCAGTACTTC
NA	TRBV18	NA	TRBJ2-1	CASSPPTSQRNEQFF	TGTGCCAGCTCACCACCGACGTCTCAGCGGAATGAGCAGTTCTTC
TRBD2	TRBV6-1	NA	TRBJ2-7	CASLTSYQGAGEQYF	TGTGCCAGCCTGACTAGCTATCAGGGTGCGGGCGAGCAGTACTTC
NA	TRBV19	NA	TRBJ2-4	CASMDGATIAKNIQYF	TGTGCCAGTATGGACGGGGCGACTATAGCCAAAAACATTCAGTACTTC
NA	TRBV9	NA	TRBJ2-1	CASSAGQKSSYNEQFF	TGTGCCAGCAGCGCGGGCCAGAAGAGCTCCTACAATGAGCAGTTCTTC
NA	TRBV2	NA	TRBJ2-5	CASMRALPLQETQYF	TGTGCCAGCATGAGGGCCTTGCCCCTCCAAGAGACCCAGTACTTC
NA	TRBV5-1	once	TRBJ2-7	CASSLVGGPSSYEQYF	TGCGCCAGCAGCTTGGTTGGGGGACCAAGCTCCTACGAGCAGTACTTC
NA	TRBV7-9	NA	TRBJ2-7	CASSTKHEQYF	TGTGCCAGCAGCACCAAGCACGAGCAGTACTTC
TRBD1	TRBV6-1	NA	TRBJ1-1	CASMRQGRNTEAFF	TGTGCCAGCATGAGACAGGGACGGAACACTGAAGCTTTCTTT
TRBD2	TRBV5-1	NA	TRBJ2-1	CASSRGGTSGGGSQFF	TGCGCCAGCAGTCGTGGTGGGACTAGCGGGGGCGGCTCTCAGTTCTTC
NA	TRBV18	once	TRBJ2-3	CASSPFYEARRQDTQYF	TGTGCCAGCTCCCCCTTTTACGAGGCCCGCCGGCAAGATACGCAGTATTTT
NA	TRBV28	NA	TRBJ1-4	CASSQQGNEKLFF	TGTGCCAGCAGTCAACAGGGAAATGAAAAACTGTTTTTT
NA	TRBV6-5	NA	TRBJ1-2	CASSYHNTGSGGYTF	TGTGCCAGCAGTTACCATAACACAGGGTCGGGCGGCTACACCTTC
NA	TRBV12-2	NA	TRBJ1-5	CASRLEGRGQRNQPQHF	TGTGCAAGTCGCTTAGAGGGGCGGGGACAACGCAATCAGCCCCAGCATTTT
NA	TRBV5-1	NA	TRBJ2-7	CASSLAVASYEQYF	TGCGCCAGCAGCTTGGCGGTAGCTTCCTACGAGCAGTACTTC
TRBD1	TRBV5-1	NA	TRBJ2-3	CASSVDRGQDTQYF	TGCGCCAGCAGCGTCGACAGGGGACAAGATACGCAGTATTTT
NA	TRBV9	NA	TRBJ2-3	CASSSLREITDTQYF	TGTGCCAGCAGCTCCCTCAGGGAGATCACAGATACGCAGTATTTT
NA	TRBV20-1	NA	TRBJ2-7	CSATDRFEQYF	TGCAGTGCTACGGACCGCTTCGAGCAGTACTTC
TRBD1	TRBV5-1	NA	TRBJ1-1	CASSLVQGAGTEAFF	TGCGCCAGCAGCTTGGTTCAGGGGGCCGGCACTGAAGCTTTCTTT
NA	TRBV9	NA	TRBJ2-2	CASSVAPNTGELFF	TGTGCCAGCAGCGTAGCCCCAAACACCGGGGAGCTGTTTTTT
NA	TRBV4-3	NA	TRBJ1-2	CASSQEMSSGYGYTF	TGCGCCAGCAGCCAAGAAATGTCTTCGGGCTATGGCTACACCTTC
NA	TRBV5-1	NA	TRBJ2-5	CASSLGGSQETQYF	TGCGCCAGCAGCTTGGGGGGGTCCCAAGAGACCCAGTACTTC
NA	TRBV2	NA	TRBJ2-3	CASSRDQVSTDTQYF	TGTGCCAGCAGTCGGGACCAAGTTAGCACAGATACGCAGTATTTT
NA	TRBV4-2	NA	TRBJ2-7	CASSLRYSSDEQYF	TGTGCCAGCAGTCTCCGATACAGTTCCGACGAGCAGTACTTC
NA	TRBV12-5	NA	TRBJ2-7	CASGQEGISYEQYF	TGTGCTAGTGGTCAGGAAGGGATCTCCTACGAGCAGTACTTC
TRBD1	TRBV27	NA	TRBJ2-7	CASSSRTGAYEQYF	TGTGCCAGCAGTTCCCGGACAGGGGCCTACGAGCAGTACTTC
TRBD1	TRBV28	NA	TRBJ1-2	CASSTQGGGYTF	TGTGCCAGCTCCACCCAGGGGGGGGGCTACACCTTC